Described below is a single T cell receptor (beta chain) sequence and its context. No antigen is known for it. This sample was taken from a study of shared clonotypes between healthy human individuals. CD45RA-negative memory and CD45RA+ naive subsets were split from the CD4+ cells. Whole-study results and caveats: Compared with memory subsets, naive subsets generally had larger estimated richness. Sampling covered blood only; tissue repertoires likely differ.

An even split of each subset's genomic DNA across several immunoSEQ plates was performed. Using immunoSEQ multiplex PCR, the repertoire was profiled, and TCRdb retains in-frame clones only, with some absent. Here the sample spans more than 2,000,000 clones, more than 80% being singletons. Germline loops: CDR1 WSHSY, CDR2 SAAADI. The CDR3 totals 15 residues. The V segment lost 0 bases and the J segment 4 bases; nucleotides outside the gene matches: 3. This chain uses TRBV10-2 with TRBJ2-4; 7 nucleotides line up with TRBD2. Sequencing was carried out using naive CD4+ T cells sorted from blood. This sample's subset: CD45RA+ positively selected. The clonotype comes from a man younger than 35 in good health. Here the CDR3 DNA reads TGCGCCAGCAGTGAGTCTATTAGCGGGAAAAACATTCAGTACTTC. This translates into CASSESISGKNIQYF.